Presented here are 8 T cell receptor beta chains from one specimen sequenced in a study of T cell responses to AZD1222 COVID-19 vaccine. TCRdb's copy holds only in-frame clones and misses some; the assay was immunoSEQ multiplex PCR. Of about 18,000 clones in the sample, roughly nine tenths were seen once. Sample: peripheral blood, taken 28 days after the second AZD1222 dose. These receptors came from an adult who received the AZD1222 COVID-19 vaccine.

The V gene is TRBV5-4, the J gene TRBJ1-3, with TRBD1 matching 7 bases. Germline-derived CDR1 and CDR2 are SGHNT and YYREEE (reference sequence). J gave up 2 bases and V 0 bases, and 5 bases lay outside the gene matches. This CDR3 has 16 amino acids. The CDR3 region is CASSLGRGLPGNTIYF. The CDR3 region has the DNA TGTGCCAGCAGCTTGGGGAGGGGGCTTCCTGGAAACACCATATATTTT. Variable domain in full (rest from reference TRBV5-4 and TRBJ1-3): ETGVTQSPTHLIKTRGQQVTLRCSSQSGHNTVSWYQQALGQGPQFIFQYYREEENGRGNFPPRFSGLQFPNYSSELNVNALELDDSALYLCASSLGRGLPGNTIYFGEGSWLTVV.

This chain connects TRBV19 to TRBJ2-1; 12 bases are a match to TRBD2. Germline CDR1 is LNHDA and CDR2 is SQIVND (reference sequence). V lost 4 bases to trimming and J lost 4 bases; unmatched junction nucleotides: 5. The CDR3 loop spans 16 amino acids. The CDR3 nucleotides read TGTGCCAGTAGTAGGCGGACTAGCGGGGCATACAATGAGCAGTTCTTC. It encodes CASSRRTSGAYNEQFF. The full variable domain, its missing parts supplied by reference TRBV19 and TRBJ2-1, is DGGITQSPKYLFRKEGQNVTLSCEQNLNHDAMYWYRQDPGQGLRLIYYSQIVNDFQKGDIAEGYSVSREKKESFPLTVTSAQKNPTAFYLCASSRRTSGAYNEQFFGPGTRLTVL.

The chain is built from TRBV3-1 (or the pseudogene TRBV3-2) and TRBJ2-5; no firm D call. Trimming cost V 4 bases and J 3 bases, with 9 bases left between them. The germline gives CDR1 LGHDT, CDR2 YNNKEL (reference sequence). This CDR3 has 13 amino acids. For the CDR3, the DNA is TGTGCCAGCAGCCGGTCCGAAAAAGAGACCCAGTACTTC. The encoded protein is CASSRSEKETQYF.

V gene TRBV7-8 combines with J gene TRBJ2-1, with no clear D. Per germline, CDR1 SGHVS and CDR2 FQNEAQ. Trimming removed 5 bases from V and 5 bases from J, with 10 bases in between. The CDR3 totals 13 residues. The CDR3 nucleotides are TGTGCCAGCAGCCGTAGACCCAACAATGAGCAGTTCTTC. As protein: CASSRRPNNEQFF.

This CDR3 reads CASGPQAIYGYTF. CDR3 nucleotides: TGTGCCAGTGGCCCGCAGGCGATCTATGGCTACACCTTC. This chain links TRBV19 with TRBJ1-2; D is uncertain. In germline, CDR1 is LNHDA, CDR2 SQIVND (reference sequence). Trimming removed 8 bases at V and 4 bases at J, with 14 bases between. This CDR3 is 13 amino acids long.

V and J are TRBV7-2 and TRBJ1-2; D unresolved. Trimming took 5 bases from V and 8 from J, leaving 12 bases between them. Germline-derived CDR1 and CDR2 are SGHTA and FQGNSA. The CDR3 is 12 residues long. The CDR3 is CASSTDLGGYTF. In nucleotides, the CDR3 is TGTGCCAGCAGCACGGACCTAGGAGGCTACACCTTC.

This rearrangement joins TRBV7-5 to TRBJ1-5; TRBD1 is the table's D call and was not checked against the DNA. TRBV7-5 constitutes a pseudogene. The CDR3 totals 16 residues. The CDR3 reads CVRTTLGQPSNQPQHF. The CDR3, as DNA: TGTGTCAGAACCACCCTGGGACAGCCGAGCAATCAGCCCCAGCATTTT.

The rearrangement links TRBV30 to TRBJ1-5; 7 bases fit TRBD1. The V gene's germline CDR1 is GTSNPN and CDR2 SVGIG (reference sequence). This CDR3 has 16 residues. The ends lost 6 bases at V and 5 bases at J; junction bases unmatched: 16. CDR3 in DNA: TGTGCCTGTCCAAGGCAGGGGGGAAATAGGGATCAGCCCCAGCATTTT. As protein: CACPRQGGNRDQPQHF.